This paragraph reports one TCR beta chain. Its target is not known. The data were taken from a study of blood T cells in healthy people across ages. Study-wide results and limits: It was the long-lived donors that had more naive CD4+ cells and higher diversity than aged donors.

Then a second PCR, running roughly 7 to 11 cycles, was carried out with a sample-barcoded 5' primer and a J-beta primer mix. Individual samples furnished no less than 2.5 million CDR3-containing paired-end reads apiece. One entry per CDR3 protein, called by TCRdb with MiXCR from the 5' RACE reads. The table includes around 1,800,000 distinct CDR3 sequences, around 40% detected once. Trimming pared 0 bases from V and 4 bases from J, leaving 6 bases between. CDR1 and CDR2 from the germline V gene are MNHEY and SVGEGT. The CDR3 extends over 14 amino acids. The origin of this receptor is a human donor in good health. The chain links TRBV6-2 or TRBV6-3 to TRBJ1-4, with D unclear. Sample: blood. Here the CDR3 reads CASSYSRINEKLFF. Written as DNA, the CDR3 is TGTGCCAGCAGTTACTCTAGGATTAATGAAAAACTGTTTTTT.